Listed below are T cell receptor beta chains from one sample, sequenced in a study of blood T cell repertoires in COVID-19. Measured with immunoSEQ multiplex PCR; TCRdb has only the in-frame clones, and not every one. The table has a few hundred thousand clones, around 85% seen once; the top ten hold 3.5% to 4%. Sequencing used peripheral blood. These receptor sequences come from a young woman with acute or convalescent COVID-19. The CDR3 runs from the conserved cysteine through the conserved F or W. The order of the fields is J gene, D gene, V gene, clone size, CDR3 protein, CDR3 DNA. D genes are given only for firm matches. A row's size may be missing; if present it is once, few, many or a size class.

TRBJ1-3	NA	TRBV6-1	NA	CASSEAGSGNTIYF	TGTGCCAGCAGTGAGGCGGGGTCTGGAAACACCATATATTTT
TRBJ1-6	NA	TRBV6-4	NA	CASSTVYNSPLHF	TGTGCCAGCAGTACTGTATACAATTCACCCCTCCACTTT
TRBJ1-2	NA	TRBV10-3	NA	CAIRHGGHPSFGYTF	TGTGCCATCAGGCACGGCGGACACCCGAGTTTCGGCTACACCTTC
TRBJ2-5	TRBD2	TRBV19	NA	CASSFSTSGFQETQYF	TGTGCCAGTAGTTTTTCGACTAGCGGGTTCCAAGAGACCCAGTACTTC
TRBJ2-1	NA	TRBV9	NA	CASSAGGLNEQFF	TGTGCCAGCAGCGCCGGGGGGCTCAATGAGCAGTTCTTC
TRBJ2-7	TRBD1	TRBV20-1	NA	CSAGQGYEQYF	TGCAGTGCCGGACAGGGCTACGAGCAGTACTTC
TRBJ1-1	NA	TRBV5-1	NA	CASSDRGDTEAFF	TGCGCCAGCAGCGATCGGGGGGACACTGAAGCTTTCTTT
TRBJ1-1	NA	TRBV6-5	NA	CASSYWRGFAEAFF	TGTGCCAGCAGTTATTGGCGGGGGTTCGCTGAAGCTTTCTTT
TRBJ2-1	TRBD2	TRBV7-9	NA	CASSLDLAGVRNEQFF	TGTGCCAGCAGCTTAGATCTAGCGGGAGTTCGAAATGAGCAGTTCTTC
TRBJ1-2	TRBD1	TRBV28	NA	CASETGNYGYTF	TGTGCCAGCGAGACAGGGAACTATGGCTACACCTTC
TRBJ1-5	TRBD1	TRBV10-2	NA	CGDRGLLAICQPQHF	TGCGGGGACAGGGGGCTACTAGCCATATGTCAGCCCCAGCATTTT
TRBJ2-3	TRBD2	TRBV9	NA	CASSARTLAGGTDTQYF	TGTGCCAGCAGCGCCCGGACTCTAGCGGGGGGCACAGATACGCAGTATTTT
TRBJ1-4	NA	TRBV6-1	NA	CASSEVRGLGSTNEKLFF	TGTGCCAGCAGTGAGGTCAGGGGATTAGGATCAACTAATGAAAAACTGTTTTTT
TRBJ2-4	TRBD2	TRBV11-2	NA	CASSPRGGENIQYF	TGTGCCAGCAGCCCTAGGGGAGGGGAAAACATTCAGTACTTC
TRBJ1-4	TRBD1	TRBV6-1	NA	CASSEKLGQHEKLFF	TGTGCCAGCAGTGAAAAATTGGGACAGCATGAAAAACTGTTTTTT
TRBJ2-1	TRBD2	TRBV10-2	NA	CASSDELAVRDEQFF	TGCGCCAGCAGTGATGAACTAGCGGTTAGGGATGAGCAGTTCTTC
TRBJ2-5	NA	TRBV7-8	NA	CASTRGHQETQYF	TGTGCCAGCACCCGGGGCCACCAAGAGACCCAGTACTTC
TRBJ1-1	NA	TRBV27	NA	CASTPRGGRNTEAFF	TGTGCCAGCACCCCTAGGGGCGGAAGGAACACTGAAGCTTTCTTT
TRBJ2-2	TRBD1	TRBV6-5	few	CATRTGKAGELFF	TGTGCCACCCGGACAGGGAAGGCCGGGGAGCTGTTTTTT
TRBJ2-5	TRBD2	TRBV9	NA	CASSPSGGPPAETQYF	TGTGCCAGCAGCCCCTCGGGGGGGCCGCCGGCAGAGACCCAGTACTTC
TRBJ2-3	NA	TRBV11-1	NA	CASSFSSDTQYF	TGTGCCAGCAGCTTCTCGTCAGATACGCAGTATTTT
TRBJ2-1	TRBD1	TRBV5-1	NA	CASSFTTGGSYNEQFF	TGCGCCAGCAGCTTCACTACAGGGGGCTCCTACAATGAGCAGTTCTTC
TRBJ1-2	TRBD1	TRBV5-4	NA	CASSLGDRDYYGYTF	TGTGCCAGCAGCTTGGGGGACAGAGACTACTATGGCTACACCTTC
TRBJ1-5	NA	TRBV2	NA	CASGGVYSNQPQHF	TGTGCCAGCGGCGGGGTCTATAGCAATCAGCCCCAGCATTTT
TRBJ2-3	TRBD1	TRBV13	NA	CASSLDRGTDTQYF	TGTGCCAGCAGCTTGGACAGGGGCACAGATACGCAGTATTTT
TRBJ1-5	TRBD1	TRBV6-6	NA	CASSPADREDQPQHF	TGTGCCAGCAGTCCCGCCGACAGGGAAGATCAGCCCCAGCATTTT
TRBJ2-5	TRBD1	TRBV7-7	NA	CASSLAGGGETQYF	TGTGCCAGCAGCTTAGCAGGGGGCGGAGAGACCCAGTACTTC
TRBJ1-2	NA	TRBV11-2	NA	CASSFTGNGYTF	TGTGCCAGCAGCTTTACAGGGAATGGCTACACCTTC
TRBJ1-1	NA	TRBV9	NA	CASSVVGGVTEAFF	TGTGCCAGCAGCGTAGTGGGGGGAGTGACTGAAGCTTTCTTT
TRBJ2-5	NA	TRBV2	NA	CASSEAAAQETQYF	TGTGCCAGCAGTGAAGCGGCAGCGCAAGAGACCCAGTACTTC
TRBJ1-2	NA	TRBV6-6	NA	CASSYNREYGYTF	TGTGCCAGCAGTTACAACAGGGAGTATGGCTACACCTTC
TRBJ1-3	NA	TRBV6-5	NA	CASSSRSSGNTIYF	TGTGCCAGCTCCTCCCGGAGCTCTGGAAACACCATATATTTT
TRBJ1-4	NA	TRBV27	NA	CASSLSGAATNEKLFF	TGTGCCAGCAGTTTATCGGGGGCCGCAACTAATGAAAAACTGTTTTTT
TRBJ2-2	TRBD1	TRBV5-4	NA	CASSLGQGGDTGELFF	TGTGCCAGCAGCTTGGGACAGGGGGGTGACACCGGGGAGCTGTTTTTT
TRBJ1-2	NA	TRBV24-1	NA	CATSGNEGGYTF	TGTGCCACCAGTGGTAATGAGGGCGGCTACACCTTC
TRBJ2-5	TRBD2	TRBV27	NA	CASSSAQREIRETQYF	TGTGCCAGCAGTTCCGCCCAGCGGGAGATCCGAGAGACCCAGTACTTC
TRBJ1-1	NA	TRBV9	once	CASSVDQGYTEAFF	TGTGCCAGCAGCGTAGATCAGGGTTACACTGAAGCTTTCTTT
TRBJ1-4	TRBD1	TRBV14	NA	CASSQDRACVRTGVEKLFF	TGTGCCAGCAGCCAAGATCGAGCCTGTGTTCGGACAGGGGTAGAAAAACTGTTTTTT
TRBJ1-2	TRBD1	TRBV19	NA	CASNLTGVLDYGYTF	TGTGCCAGTAACTTGACAGGGGTATTGGACTATGGCTACACCTTC
TRBJ1-1	TRBD1	TRBV7-6	NA	CASNSDRGMNTEAFF	TGTGCCAGCAACTCAGACAGGGGGATGAACACTGAAGCTTTCTTT
TRBJ2-7	TRBD2	TRBV5-4	NA	CASSPGGGLAGAEQYF	TGTGCCAGCAGCCCCGGGGGGGGGCTAGCGGGAGCCGAGCAGTACTTC
TRBJ2-5	NA	TRBV28	NA	CASSSPDSYQETQYF	TGTGCCAGCAGTAGTCCAGACTCCTACCAAGAGACCCAGTACTTC
TRBJ2-2	NA	TRBV25-1	NA	CASSESASAGTGELFF	TGTGCCAGCAGTGAATCGGCGTCGGCGGGGACCGGGGAGCTGTTTTTT
TRBJ2-3	NA	TRBV5-8	NA	CASSLYFGVGADTQYF	TGTGCCAGCAGCTTGTATTTCGGGGTTGGGGCAGATACGCAGTATTTT
TRBJ2-2	TRBD2	TRBV6-2/TRBV6-3	NA	CASSGAGEVTGELFF	TGTGCCAGCAGCGGAGCGGGGGAGGTGACCGGGGAGCTGTTTTTT
TRBJ2-2	TRBD2	TRBV4-2	NA	CASSQEVATSGRTGELFF	TGTGCCAGCAGCCAAGAAGTGGCGACTAGCGGGAGGACCGGGGAGCTGTTTTTT
TRBJ1-2	TRBD1	TRBV4-1	NA	CASSQVTGDPNYGYTF	TGCGCCAGCAGCCAAGTAACAGGGGATCCTAACTATGGCTACACCTTC
TRBJ2-2	NA	TRBV25-1	NA	CASSDMLLGGVGELFF	TGTGCCAGCAGTGACATGTTACTAGGCGGGGTCGGGGAGCTGTTTTTT
TRBJ1-5	NA	TRBV7-9	NA	CASSLLGGRNQPQHF	TGTGCCAGCAGCCTCCTCGGGGGAAGGAATCAGCCCCAGCATTTT
TRBJ2-5	TRBD1	TRBV24-1	NA	CATSDTGTGPETQYF	TGTGCCACCAGTGATACTGGGACAGGGCCTGAGACCCAGTACTTC
TRBJ2-2	TRBD1	TRBV9	few	CASSVEGARSTGELFF	TGTGCCAGCAGCGTAGAGGGGGCGAGGAGCACCGGGGAGCTGTTTTTT
TRBJ2-7	TRBD1	TRBV19	once	CASSTGQGSYEQYF	TGTGCCAGTAGTACAGGACAGGGTTCCTACGAGCAGTACTTC
TRBJ1-1	NA	TRBV16	NA	CASSPQGNTEAFF	TGTGCCAGCAGTCCCCAGGGGAACACTGAAGCTTTCTTT
TRBJ2-3	TRBD2	TRBV6-1	NA	CASSVRLAGVQDTQYF	TGTGCCAGCAGTGTTCGACTAGCGGGAGTTCAAGATACGCAGTATTTT
TRBJ1-1	NA	TRBV9	NA	CASSSGGETEAFF	TGTGCCAGCAGCTCAGGAGGGGAGACTGAAGCTTTCTTT
TRBJ1-1	TRBD1	TRBV9	NA	CASSAGQALNTEAFF	TGTGCCAGCAGCGCCGGACAGGCTCTGAACACTGAAGCTTTCTTT
TRBJ2-3	NA	TRBV27	NA	CASSFVPGTTDTQYF	TGTGCCAGCAGTTTCGTCCCAGGAACCACAGATACGCAGTATTTT
TRBJ1-1	TRBD1	TRBV5-1	NA	CASSFWPGGMNTEAFF	TGCGCCAGCAGCTTCTGGCCAGGGGGGATGAACACTGAAGCTTTCTTT